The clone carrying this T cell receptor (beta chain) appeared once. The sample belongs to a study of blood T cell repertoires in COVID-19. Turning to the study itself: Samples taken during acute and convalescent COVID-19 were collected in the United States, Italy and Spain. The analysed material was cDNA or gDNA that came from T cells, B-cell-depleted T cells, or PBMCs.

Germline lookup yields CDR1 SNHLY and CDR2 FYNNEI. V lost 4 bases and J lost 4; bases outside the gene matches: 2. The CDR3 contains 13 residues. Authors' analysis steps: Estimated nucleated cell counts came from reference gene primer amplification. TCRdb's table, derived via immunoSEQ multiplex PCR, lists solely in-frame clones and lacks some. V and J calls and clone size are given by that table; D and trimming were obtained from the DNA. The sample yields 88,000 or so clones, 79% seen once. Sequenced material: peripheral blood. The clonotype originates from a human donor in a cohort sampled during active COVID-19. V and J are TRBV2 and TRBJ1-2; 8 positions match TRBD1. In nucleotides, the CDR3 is TGTGCCAGCAGTGGACAGGGGACCTATGGCTACACCTTC. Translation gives CASSGQGTYGYTF.